The 26 T cell receptor beta chains given below trace back to one sample, sequenced in a study of technical replicates of blood from a few donors. Libraries were prepared by immunoSEQ multiplex PCR; TCRdb keeps only in-frame clonotypes and omits some of them. The sample shows approximately 73,000 clones, 92% of them seen only once. Sequencing used T cells isolated from PBMCs. Every receptor here comes from a human donor in good health.

The chain couples TRBV6-5 to TRBJ2-7; D uncertain. V was trimmed by 3 bases and J by 1 base, leaving 7 bases between them. The CDR3 is made up of 13 amino acids. Germline-derived CDR1 and CDR2 are MNHEY and SVGAGI. The chain's CDR3 is CASSYSRSYEQYF. The CDR3, as DNA: TGTGCCAGCAGTTATAGCCGATCCTACGAGCAGTACTTC.

The V gene is TRBV5-1, the J gene TRBJ2-2; 9 positions agree with TRBD2. Germline CDR1 is SGHRS and CDR2 is YFSETQ. This CDR3 region has 13 residues. Trimming at V came to 3 bases and at J to 9 bases, leaving 3 bases not matched to a gene. The CDR3 nucleotides read TGCGCCAGCAGCTCTAGCGGGATCAGGGAGCTGTTTTTT. This sequence encodes CASSSSGIRELFF.

The chain recombines TRBV27 with TRBJ2-7; no clear D. Germline CDR1 MNHEY, CDR2 SMNVEV (reference sequence). Trimming took off 2 bases at V and 6 bases at J, with 8 bases between the two ends. This CDR3 comprises 12 residues. This CDR3 is CASSLRGGEQYF. The CDR3 DNA follows: TGTGCCAGCAGTTTAAGAGGTGGCGAGCAGTACTTC.

The chain couples TRBV5-4 to TRBJ1-1, with D possibly being TRBD1 (6 bases). The germline V gene has CDR1 SGHNT and CDR2 YYREEE (reference sequence). V gave up 4 bases and J gave up 7 bases, with 17 bases separating them. The CDR3 consists of 14 residues. The CDR3 sequence is CASSPDRDIIEAFF. The CDR3 region has the DNA TGTGCCAGCAGCCCAGACCGGGACATCATTGAAGCTTTCTTT.

The rearrangement links TRBV11-3 to TRBJ2-3, with 16 bases fitting TRBD2. This CDR3 is built from 16 residues. With 4 bases clipped from V and 4 bases from J, the junction kept 2 bases outside the gene matches. Germline assignment: CDR1 SGHNT and CDR2 YENEEA. The CDR3 sequence is CASSSGLAGGADTQYF. In nucleotides, the CDR3 is TGTGCCAGCAGCTCGGGACTAGCGGGAGGGGCAGATACGCAGTATTTT.

This clone was recorded only once. The CDR3, as DNA: TGTGCCAGCAGCATGGAGGGACAGGGGTACTATGGCTACACCTTC. It is translated as CASSMEGQGYYGYTF. V and J are TRBV14 and TRBJ1-2; 10 nucleotides agree with TRBD1. V shed 5 bases, J shed 3 bases, and the junction held 6 bases outside the gene matches. Per germline, CDR1 SGHDN and CDR2 FVKESK. This CDR3 has 15 amino acids.

The chain has TRBV11-2 and TRBJ1-1, with unresolved D. The germline V gene has CDR1 SGHAT and CDR2 FQNNGV. V dropped 5 bases and J dropped 9 bases, with 13 bases sitting between them. CDR3 size: 12 residues. The CDR3 DNA sequence: TGTGCCAGCAGCCAGATGTCCAGGAAAGCTTTCTTT. Amino acids: CASSQMSRKAFF.

This clone was observed a few times. Here the CDR3 DNA reads TGTGCCAGCAGTCCACAGGGGAACACTGAAGCTTTCTTT. Its protein is CASSPQGNTEAFF. The chain recombines TRBV28 with TRBJ1-1; perhaps TRBD1 as D (6 bases). V was pared by 5 bases and J by 1 base, with 8 bases between. CDR1 is MDHEN, CDR2 SYDVKM, per germline. This CDR3 is built from 13 residues.

V gene TRBV29-1 combines with J gene TRBJ1-2; D remains unclear. The CDR3 is 15 residues long. The ends were cut back, 0 bases at V and 8 bases at J, with 19 bases in the middle. The germline V gene has CDR1 SQVTM and CDR2 ANQGSEA. CDR3 sequence reads: CSVEDADFQGWGYTF. The CDR3, as DNA: TGCAGCGTTGAAGACGCGGACTTCCAAGGATGGGGCTACACCTTC. The entire variable domain, with the rest obtained from reference TRBV29-1 and TRBJ1-2, is as follows: SAVISQKPSRDICQRGTSLTIQCQVDSQVTMMFWYRQQPGQSLTLIATANQGSEATYESGFVIDKFPISRPNLTFSTLTVSNMSPEDSSIYLCSVEDADFQGWGYTFGSGTRLTVV.

The J gene is TRBJ2-7, the V gene TRBV29-1, with 13 bases aligning to TRBD2. Germline V gives CDR1 SQVTM, CDR2 ANQGSEA. The CDR3 totals 13 residues. The J segment lost 7 bases and the V segment lost 4 bases, leaving 4 bases of the junction unmatched. CDR3 nucleotide sequence: TGCAGCGTTGGGACTAGCGGGAGCGGGGAGCAGTACTTC. Encoded protein: CSVGTSGSGEQYF.

This clone was seen only a few times. This chain connects TRBV19 to TRBJ1-1, with TRBD1 identical over 9 bases. The CDR3 has 15 residues. Germline CDR1 is LNHDA and CDR2 is SQIVND (reference sequence). V was clipped by 8 bases and J by 1 base; unmatched bases: 8. The CDR3 region has the DNA TGTGCCAGTGCCGGGACAGGGAATTGGAACACTGAAGCTTTCTTT. It yields the protein CASAGTGNWNTEAFF.

The chain joins TRBV10-3 to TRBJ2-7; maybe TRBD1 (6 bases). CDR3 length: 13 residues. The V gene's germline CDR1 is ENHRY and CDR2 SYGVKD. Trimming removed 6 bases at V and 6 bases at J, with 15 bases between. CDR3 DNA sequence: TGTGCCATCAGGATACAGGGAGAGGGCGAGCAGTACTTC. Translation gives CAIRIQGEGEQYF.

V gene TRBV15 combines with J gene TRBJ2-3; D gene ambiguous. Trimming stripped 3 bases from V and 5 bases from J, with 6 bases between. This CDR3 is 12 amino acids long. Per germline, CDR1 LNHNV and CDR2 YYDKDF (reference sequence). Here the CDR3 reads CATSRVQDTQYF. The CDR3 DNA reads TGTGCCACCAGCAGGGTACAAGATACGCAGTATTTT.

The gene calls are TRBV28 and TRBJ2-1, with 11 positions matching TRBD2. V gave up 5 bases and J gave up 7 bases; unmatched junction bases: 13. This CDR3 is 17 amino acids long. The germline V gene encodes CDR1 MDHEN and CDR2 SYDVKM. The CDR3 nucleotides read TGTGCCAGCAGTCCCGGGGGTAGCGGGAGGGCCTGGAATGAGCAGTTCTTC. Encoded protein: CASSPGGSGRAWNEQFF.

The rearrangement joins TRBV2 to TRBJ2-1; D may be TRBD2 (5 bases). The V gene's germline CDR1 is SNHLY and CDR2 FYNNEI. V lost 6 bases, J lost 5 bases, and 26 bases lay in between. The CDR3 has 18 residues. The CDR3 nucleotides are TGTGCCAGCAGAGCTACCTATCAAGGAGGATCCCTGAACAATGAGCAGTTCTTC. It translates to CASRATYQGGSLNNEQFF.

The chain carries TRBV6-5 and TRBJ1-4, with TRBD1 matching 10 bases. CDR3 length: 15 amino acids. The junction had 6 bases not matched to a gene; V was cut back by 4 bases and J by 7 bases. CDR1 is MNHEY, CDR2 SVGAGI, per germline. In nucleotides, the CDR3 is TGTGCCAGCAGTTCCCCCAGGACAGGGGGTGAAAAACTGTTTTTT. This gives the protein CASSSPRTGGEKLFF.

This chain's CDR3 is CASSDGSWDRGRKGYTF. The CDR3 DNA is TGTGCCAGCAGTGATGGCTCCTGGGACAGGGGGCGAAAAGGCTACACCTTC. The chain combines TRBV25-1 with TRBJ1-2; 12 bases align to TRBD1. The CDR3 runs to 17 residues. Germline CDR1 reads MGHDK; CDR2 reads SYGVNS. Losses at the gene ends were 3 bases for V and 8 bases for J; bases not matched to a gene: 13.

The chain employs TRBV30 and TRBJ2-1, with 8 bases that match TRBD1. V lost 5 bases and J lost 5; bases outside the gene matches: 5. CDR3 length: 13 residues. Germline-derived CDR1 and CDR2 are GTSNPN and SVGIG (reference sequence). The CDR3 coding sequence is TGTGCCTGGGCACAGGGGGTCCACAATGAGCAGTTCTTC. It encodes CAWAQGVHNEQFF. Drawing the rest from reference TRBV30 and TRBJ2-1, the complete variable domain is SQTIHQWPATLVQPVGSPLSLECTVEGTSNPNLYWYRQAAGRGLQLLFYSVGIGQISSEVPQNLSASRPQDRQFILSSKKLLLSDSGFYLCAWAQGVHNEQFFGPGTRLTVL.

The chain has TRBV6-5 and TRBJ1-3; D unclear. The CDR3 runs to 16 residues. Germline V CDR1 and CDR2: MNHEY, SVGAGI. The V end was cut by 2 bases, the J end by 0 bases, with 11 bases between. The CDR3 is CASSYNNAYSGNTIYF. The CDR3 DNA sequence: TGTGCCAGCAGTTACAATAATGCGTACTCTGGAAACACCATATATTTT.

V and J are TRBV27 and TRBJ2-1, with 9 positions matching TRBD2. Germline lookup yields CDR1 MNHEY and CDR2 SMNVEV (reference sequence). V lost 4 bases, J lost 8 bases, and 6 bases stayed unmatched. There are 14 residues in the CDR3. The CDR3 nucleotides are TGTGCCAGCAGTTCTCCGGGACTAGCCTATGAGCAGTTCTTC. Encoded protein: CASSSPGLAYEQFF.

This clone has just one count. The chain is built from TRBV6-1 and TRBJ1-5; D might be TRBD1 (5 bases). Trimming shortened V by 0 bases and J by 7 bases, and 10 bases separated the two germline ends. The CDR3 totals 14 residues. Germline V lookup: CDR1 MNHNS, CDR2 SASEGT. The CDR3 protein is CASSEAGWGQPQHF. The CDR3 bases are TGTGCCAGCAGTGAAGCGGGGTGGGGCCAGCCCCAGCATTTT.

CDR3 nucleotide sequence: TGTGCCAGCTCACCCGGGACAGGAACAAACTACGAGCAGTACTTC. Its protein product is CASSPGTGTNYEQYF. This rearrangement joins TRBV18 to TRBJ2-7; the match to TRBD1 covers 8 bases. Germline V CDR1 and CDR2: KGHSH, LQKENI. V dropped 3 bases and J dropped 3; count of bases not matched to a gene: 7. The CDR3 is 15 residues long. Full variable domain (outside the CDR3, taken from reference TRBV18 and TRBJ2-7): NAGVMQNPRHLVRRRGQEARLRCSPMKGHSHVYWYRQLPEEGLKFMVYLQKENIIDESGMPKERFSAEFPKEGPSILRIQQVVRGDSAAYFCASSPGTGTNYEQYFGPGTRLTVT.

This clone was picked up one time. This rearrangement joins TRBV7-2 to TRBJ2-5, with D maybe TRBD2 (6 bases). The V gene lost 5 bases and the J gene lost 5 bases, with 18 bases spanning the gap. The CDR3 is made up of 15 amino acids. CDR1 is SGHTA and CDR2 is FQGNSA in the germline V gene. CDR3 sequence reads: CASSLNGRDQETQYF. The CDR3, as DNA: TGTGCCAGCAGCCTAAACGGGAGAGATCAGGAGACCCAGTACTTC.

The chain links TRBV29-1 to TRBJ2-2; tentatively, D is TRBD1 (6 bases). V was pared by 3 bases and J by 2 bases, with 7 bases between. The CDR3 runs to 13 residues. Germline V CDR1 and CDR2: SQVTM, ANQGSEA. The CDR3: CSVDRGNTGELFF. CDR3 bases: TGCAGCGTTGACAGGGGTAACACCGGGGAGCTGTTTTTT.

The chain has TRBV19 and TRBJ2-7; TRBD2 is a possible D gene (6 bases). The CDR3 consists of 13 residues. Between the trimmed V and J ends, which lost 4 bases and 4 bases, there was a span of 11 bases. Germline CDR1 is LNHDA and CDR2 is SQIVND (reference sequence). The chain's CDR3 is CASSSDRGYEQYF. The CDR3 region has the DNA TGTGCCAGTAGTAGCGACCGGGGGTACGAGCAGTACTTC.

This sequence joins TRBV18 and TRBJ1-3; 7 nucleotides align to TRBD1. Germline values: CDR1 KGHSH, CDR2 LQKENI. The CDR3 length is 16 residues. J was trimmed by 3 bases and V by 0 bases; bases with no gene match: 5. The CDR3 here is CASSPPGQEFGNTIYF. The CDR3 DNA is TGTGCCAGCTCACCACCTGGACAGGAGTTTGGAAACACCATATATTTT.